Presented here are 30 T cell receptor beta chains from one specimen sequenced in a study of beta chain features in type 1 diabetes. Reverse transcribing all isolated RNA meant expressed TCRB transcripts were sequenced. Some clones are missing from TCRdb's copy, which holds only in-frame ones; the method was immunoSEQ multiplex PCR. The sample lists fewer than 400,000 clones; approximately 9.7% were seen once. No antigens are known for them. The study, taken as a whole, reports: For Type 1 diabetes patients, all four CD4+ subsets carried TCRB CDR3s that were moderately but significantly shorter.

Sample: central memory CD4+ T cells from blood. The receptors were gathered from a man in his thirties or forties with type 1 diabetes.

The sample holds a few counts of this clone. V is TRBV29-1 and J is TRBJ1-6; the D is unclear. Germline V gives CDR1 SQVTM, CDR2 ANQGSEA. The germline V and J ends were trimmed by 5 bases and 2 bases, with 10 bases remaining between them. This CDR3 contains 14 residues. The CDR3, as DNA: TGCAGCGTTCGGGAAGGCGCCTATAATTCACCCCTCCACTTT. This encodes CSVREGAYNSPLHF.

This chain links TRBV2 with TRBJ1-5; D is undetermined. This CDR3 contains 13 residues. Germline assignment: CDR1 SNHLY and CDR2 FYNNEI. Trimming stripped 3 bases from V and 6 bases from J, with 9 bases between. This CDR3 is CASSDNSGQPQHF. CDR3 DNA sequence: TGTGCCAGCAGTGATAATTCCGGTCAGCCCCAGCATTTT. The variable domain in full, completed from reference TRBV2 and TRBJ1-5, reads EPEVTQTPSHQVTQMGQEVILRCVPISNHLYFYWYRQILGQKVEFLVSFYNNEISEKSEIFDDQFSVERPDGSNFTLKIRSTKLEDSAMYFCASSDNSGQPQHFGDGTRLSIL.

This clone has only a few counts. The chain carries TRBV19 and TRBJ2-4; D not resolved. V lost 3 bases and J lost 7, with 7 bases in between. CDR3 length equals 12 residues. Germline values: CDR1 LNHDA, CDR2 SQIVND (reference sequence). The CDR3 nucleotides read TGTGCCAGTAGTATCAGTCGGAACATTCAGTACTTC. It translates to CASSISRNIQYF.

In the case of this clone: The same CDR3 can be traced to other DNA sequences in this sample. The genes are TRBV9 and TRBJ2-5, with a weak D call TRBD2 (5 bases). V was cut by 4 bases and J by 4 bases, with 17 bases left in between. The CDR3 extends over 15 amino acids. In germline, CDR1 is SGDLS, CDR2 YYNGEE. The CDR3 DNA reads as TGTGCCAGCAGCCCCCGCGAGGGATCCGGAGAGACCCAGTACTTC. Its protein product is CASSPREGSGETQYF.

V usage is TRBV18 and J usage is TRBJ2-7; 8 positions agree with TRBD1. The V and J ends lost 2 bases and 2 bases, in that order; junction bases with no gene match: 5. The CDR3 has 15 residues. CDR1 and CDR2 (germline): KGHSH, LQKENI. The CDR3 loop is CASSPTTGAAYEQYF. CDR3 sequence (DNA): TGTGCCAGCTCACCAACGACAGGGGCAGCCTACGAGCAGTACTTC.

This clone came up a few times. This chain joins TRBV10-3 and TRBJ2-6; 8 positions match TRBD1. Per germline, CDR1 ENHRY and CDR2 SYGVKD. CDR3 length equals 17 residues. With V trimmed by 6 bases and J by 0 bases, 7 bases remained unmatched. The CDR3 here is CAISPRQGNSGANVLTF. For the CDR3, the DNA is TGTGCCATCAGCCCCAGACAGGGGAACTCTGGGGCCAACGTCCTGACTTTC.

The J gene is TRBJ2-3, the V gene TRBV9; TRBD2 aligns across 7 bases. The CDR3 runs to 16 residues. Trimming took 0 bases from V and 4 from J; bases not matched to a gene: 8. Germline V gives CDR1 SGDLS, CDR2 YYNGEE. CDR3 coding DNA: TGTGCCAGCAGCGTAGTATCCCGGCTAGCGGCAGATACGCAGTATTTT. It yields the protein CASSVVSRLAADTQYF. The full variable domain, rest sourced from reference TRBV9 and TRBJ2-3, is DSGVTQTPKHLITATGQRVTLRCSPRSGDLSVYWYQQSLDQGLQFLIQYYNGEERAKGNILERFSAQQFPDLHSELNLSSLELGDSALYFCASSVVSRLAADTQYFGPGTRLTVL.

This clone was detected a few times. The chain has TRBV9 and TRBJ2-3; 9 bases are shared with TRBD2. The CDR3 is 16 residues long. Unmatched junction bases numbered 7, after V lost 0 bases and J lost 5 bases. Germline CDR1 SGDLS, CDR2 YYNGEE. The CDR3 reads CASSVDPSGVGDTQYF. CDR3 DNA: TGTGCCAGCAGCGTAGATCCTAGCGGGGTTGGAGATACGCAGTATTTT. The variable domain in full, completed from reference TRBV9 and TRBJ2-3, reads DSGVTQTPKHLITATGQRVTLRCSPRSGDLSVYWYQQSLDQGLQFLIQYYNGEERAKGNILERFSAQQFPDLHSELNLSSLELGDSALYFCASSVDPSGVGDTQYFGPGTRLTVL.

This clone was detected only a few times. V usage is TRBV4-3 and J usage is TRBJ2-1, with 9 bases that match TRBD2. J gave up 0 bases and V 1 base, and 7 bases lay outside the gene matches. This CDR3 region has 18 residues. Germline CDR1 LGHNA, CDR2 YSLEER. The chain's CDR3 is CASSQGLAGRSSYNEQFF. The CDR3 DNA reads TGCGCCAGCAGCCAAGGCCTAGCGGGGCGAAGCTCCTACAATGAGCAGTTCTTC.

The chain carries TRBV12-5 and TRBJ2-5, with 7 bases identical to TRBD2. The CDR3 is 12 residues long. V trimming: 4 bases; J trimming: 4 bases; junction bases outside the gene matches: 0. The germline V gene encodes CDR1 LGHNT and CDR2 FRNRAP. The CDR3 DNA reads TGTGCTAGTGGTTCGGGGGGAGAGACCCAGTACTTC. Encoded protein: CASGSGGETQYF.

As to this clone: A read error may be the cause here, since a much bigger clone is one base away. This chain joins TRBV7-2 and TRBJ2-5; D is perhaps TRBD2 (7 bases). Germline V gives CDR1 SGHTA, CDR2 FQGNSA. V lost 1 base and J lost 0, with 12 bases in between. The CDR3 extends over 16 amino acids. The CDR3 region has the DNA TGTGCCAGCAGCTTAGTTCCGGGGGGCAACCAAGAGACCCAGTACTTC. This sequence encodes CASSLVPGGNQETQYF.

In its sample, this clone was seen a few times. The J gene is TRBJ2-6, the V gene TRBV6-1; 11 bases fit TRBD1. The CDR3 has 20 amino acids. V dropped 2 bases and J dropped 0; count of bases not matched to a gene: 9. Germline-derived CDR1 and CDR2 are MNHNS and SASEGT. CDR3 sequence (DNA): TGTGCCAGCAGTGAAAGTACAGGACAGGGGGCCATCTCTGGGGCCAACGTCCTGACTTTC. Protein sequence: CASSESTGQGAISGANVLTF.

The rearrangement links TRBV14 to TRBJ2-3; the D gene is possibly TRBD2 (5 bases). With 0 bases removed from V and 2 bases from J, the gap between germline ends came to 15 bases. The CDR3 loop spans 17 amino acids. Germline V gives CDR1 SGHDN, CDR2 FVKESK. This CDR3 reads CASSQDERVRYTDTQYF. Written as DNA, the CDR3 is TGTGCCAGCAGCCAAGATGAGAGGGTGAGGTACACAGATACGCAGTATTTT.

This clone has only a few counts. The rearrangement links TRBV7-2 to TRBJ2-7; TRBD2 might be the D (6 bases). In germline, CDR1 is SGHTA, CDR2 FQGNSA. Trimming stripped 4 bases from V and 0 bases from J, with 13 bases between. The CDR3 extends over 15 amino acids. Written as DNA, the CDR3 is TGTGCCAGCAGCTCACGGGAGTACAACTCCTACGAGCAGTACTTC. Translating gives CASSSREYNSYEQYF.

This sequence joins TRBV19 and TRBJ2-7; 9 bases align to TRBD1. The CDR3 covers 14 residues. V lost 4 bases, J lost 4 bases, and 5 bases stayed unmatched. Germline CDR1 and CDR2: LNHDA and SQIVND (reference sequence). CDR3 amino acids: CASSKAGQGYEQYF. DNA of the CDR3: TGTGCCAGTAGTAAAGCGGGACAGGGTTACGAGCAGTACTTC. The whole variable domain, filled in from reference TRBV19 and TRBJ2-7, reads DGGITQSPKYLFRKEGQNVTLSCEQNLNHDAMYWYRQDPGQGLRLIYYSQIVNDFQKGDIAEGYSVSREKKESFPLTVTSAQKNPTAFYLCASSKAGQGYEQYFGPGTRLTVT.

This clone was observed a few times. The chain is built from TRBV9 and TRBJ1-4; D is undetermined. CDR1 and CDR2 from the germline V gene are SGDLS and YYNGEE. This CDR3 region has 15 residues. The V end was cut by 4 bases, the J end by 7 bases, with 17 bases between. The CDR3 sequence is CASSPLGGVSEKLFF. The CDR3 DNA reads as TGTGCCAGCAGCCCCCTGGGCGGAGTGAGTGAAAAACTGTTTTTT.

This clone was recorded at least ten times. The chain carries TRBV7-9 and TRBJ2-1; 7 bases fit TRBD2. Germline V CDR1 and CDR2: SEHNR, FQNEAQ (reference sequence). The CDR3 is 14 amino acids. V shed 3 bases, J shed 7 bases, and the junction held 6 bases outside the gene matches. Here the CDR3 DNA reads TGTGCCAGCAGCTTTGGTGTCGGGGGGAATGAGCAGTTCTTC. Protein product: CASSFGVGGNEQFF.

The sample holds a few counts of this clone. Here the CDR3 reads CASSIALAGGQETQYF. DNA of the CDR3: TGTGCCAGTAGTATCGCCCTAGCGGGGGGACAAGAGACCCAGTACTTC. This chain connects TRBV19 to TRBJ2-5; 11 positions agree with TRBD2. There are 16 residues in the CDR3. Germline V gene data show CDR1 as LNHDA and CDR2 as SQIVND (reference sequence). Trimming at V came to 3 bases and at J to 2 bases, leaving 5 bases not matched to a gene.

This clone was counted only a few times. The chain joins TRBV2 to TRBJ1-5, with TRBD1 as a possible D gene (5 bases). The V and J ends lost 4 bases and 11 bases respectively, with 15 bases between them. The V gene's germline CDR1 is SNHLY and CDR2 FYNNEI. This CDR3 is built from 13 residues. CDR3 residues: CASSGDGVTAQHF. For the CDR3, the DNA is TGTGCCAGCAGTGGGGACGGGGTAACGGCCCAGCATTTT.

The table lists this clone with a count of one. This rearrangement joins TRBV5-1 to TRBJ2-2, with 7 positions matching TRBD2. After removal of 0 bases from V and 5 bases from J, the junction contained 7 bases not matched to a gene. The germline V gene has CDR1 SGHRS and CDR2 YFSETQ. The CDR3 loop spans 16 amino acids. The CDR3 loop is CASSLAGTTVTGELFF. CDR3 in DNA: TGCGCCAGCAGCTTGGCCGGGACTACTGTAACCGGGGAGCTGTTTTTT.

The CDR3 spells CASSRQRTGGAEQYF. The CDR3 DNA reads TGCGCCAGCAGCCGCCAACGGACAGGGGGCGCCGAGCAGTACTTC. The chain carries TRBV4-3 and TRBJ2-7; 11 positions agree with TRBD1. The CDR3 has 15 residues. The V gene end was trimmed by 4 bases and the J gene end by 6 bases; junction bases not matched to a gene: 8. The germline V gene has CDR1 LGHNA and CDR2 YSLEER.

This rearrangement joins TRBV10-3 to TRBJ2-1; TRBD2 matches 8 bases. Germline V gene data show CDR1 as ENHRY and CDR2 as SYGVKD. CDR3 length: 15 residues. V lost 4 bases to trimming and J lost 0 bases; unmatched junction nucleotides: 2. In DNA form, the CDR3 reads TGTGCCATCAGTGGCGGGGGGAGCTCCTACAATGAGCAGTTCTTC. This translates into CAISGGGSSYNEQFF.

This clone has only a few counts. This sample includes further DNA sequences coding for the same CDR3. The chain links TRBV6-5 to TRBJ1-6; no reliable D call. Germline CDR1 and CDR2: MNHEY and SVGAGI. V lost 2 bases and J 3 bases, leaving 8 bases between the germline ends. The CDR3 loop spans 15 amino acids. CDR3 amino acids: CASSYGSSYNSPLHF. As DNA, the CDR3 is TGTGCCAGCAGTTACGGGTCCAGCTATAATTCACCCCTCCACTTT.

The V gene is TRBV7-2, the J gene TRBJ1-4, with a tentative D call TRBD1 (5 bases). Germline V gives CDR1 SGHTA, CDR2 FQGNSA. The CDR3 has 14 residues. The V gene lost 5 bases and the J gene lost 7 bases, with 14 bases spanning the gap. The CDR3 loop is CASSPDRTSEKLFF. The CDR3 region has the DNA TGTGCCAGCAGCCCCGACAGAACCTCTGAAAAACTGTTTTTT.

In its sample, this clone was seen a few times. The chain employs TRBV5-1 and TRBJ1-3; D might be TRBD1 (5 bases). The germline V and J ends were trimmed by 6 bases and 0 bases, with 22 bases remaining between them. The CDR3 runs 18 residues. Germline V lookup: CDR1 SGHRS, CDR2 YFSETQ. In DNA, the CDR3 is TGCGCCAGCATCCCCTCAGGTACCCAGGGCGTCTCTGGAAACACCATATATTTT. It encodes CASIPSGTQGVSGNTIYF.

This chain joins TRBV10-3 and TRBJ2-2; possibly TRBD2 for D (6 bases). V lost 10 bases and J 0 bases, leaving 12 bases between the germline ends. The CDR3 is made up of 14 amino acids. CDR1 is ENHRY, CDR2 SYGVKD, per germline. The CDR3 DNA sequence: TGTGCCACCTGGGGAGGCCCGAACACCGGGGAGCTGTTTTTT. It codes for CATWGGPNTGELFF.

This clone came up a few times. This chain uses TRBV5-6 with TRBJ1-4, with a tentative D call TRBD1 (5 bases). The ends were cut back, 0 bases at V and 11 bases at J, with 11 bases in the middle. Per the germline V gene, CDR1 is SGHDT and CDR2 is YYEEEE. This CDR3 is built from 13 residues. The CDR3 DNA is TGTGCCAGCAGCTTGGACACCGCAGGGAAACTGTTTTTT. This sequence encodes CASSLDTAGKLFF.

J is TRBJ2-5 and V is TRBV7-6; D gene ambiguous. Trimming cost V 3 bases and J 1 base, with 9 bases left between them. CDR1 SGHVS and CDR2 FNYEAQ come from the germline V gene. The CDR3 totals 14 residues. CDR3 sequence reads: CASSFQEFQETQYF. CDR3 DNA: TGTGCCAGCAGCTTTCAGGAATTCCAAGAGACCCAGTACTTC.

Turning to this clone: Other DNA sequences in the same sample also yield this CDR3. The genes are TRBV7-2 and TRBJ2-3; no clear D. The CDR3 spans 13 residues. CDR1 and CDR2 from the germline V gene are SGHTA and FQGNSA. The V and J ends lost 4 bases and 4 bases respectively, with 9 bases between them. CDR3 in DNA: TGTGCCAGCAGCTCGAGACCCGCAGATACGCAGTATTTT. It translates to CASSSRPADTQYF. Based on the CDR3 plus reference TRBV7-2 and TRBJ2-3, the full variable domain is GAGVSQSPSNKVTEKGKDVELRCDPISGHTALYWYRQSLGQGLEFLIYFQGNSAPDKSGLPSDRFSAERTGGSVSTLTIQRTQQEDSAVYLCASSSRPADTQYFGPGTRLTVL.

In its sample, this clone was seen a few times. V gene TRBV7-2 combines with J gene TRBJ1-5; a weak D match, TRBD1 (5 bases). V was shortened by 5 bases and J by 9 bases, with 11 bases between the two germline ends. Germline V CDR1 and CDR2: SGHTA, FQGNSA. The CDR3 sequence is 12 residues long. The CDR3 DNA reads TGTGCCAGCAGCCCCCTGGGGCGGCCCCAGCATTTT. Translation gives CASSPLGRPQHF.